Listed below are T cell receptor beta chains from one sample, sequenced in a study of T cells expressing NK-cell markers. TCRdb re-called the 5' RACE reads; every CDR3 protein appears as one record, without DNA. The sample totals 550,000 or so distinct CDR3 sequences. The sample was blood T cells: a sorted CD56 or NKG2C T cell subset, CD4+ or CD8+ T cells, or bulk PBMC T cells (not recorded which). Receptors were obtained from a man aged 18 to 29 in good health. The CDR3 runs from the conserved cysteine through the conserved F or W.

j_call	cdr3_length	v_call	cdr3_aa
TRBJ1-1	16	TRBV5-1	CASSLDRGIMNTEAFF
TRBJ1-1	13	TRBV29-1	CSAAAGRLYGAFF
TRBJ2-7	16	TRBV7-2	CASSLANRGVLYEQYF
TRBJ2-1	15	TRBV7-2	CASTFALASMNEQFF
TRBJ2-1	12	TRBV10-3	CAISEDNNEQFF
TRBJ2-1	15	TRBV29-1	CSVEDPTRSHNEQFF
TRBJ1-2	14	TRBV28	CASIHPWGRYGYTF
TRBJ2-4	17	TRBV20-1	CSARDGGRGGLGNIQYF
TRBJ2-5	14	TRBV11-2	CASSERQDQETQYF
TRBJ2-1	17	TRBV3-1	CASSQGLLAGAYNEQFF
TRBJ1-3	13	TRBV12-3/TRBV12-4	CANYRTGGNTIYF
TRBJ2-1	15	TRBV13	CASSRNLDSFNEQFF
TRBJ1-1	14	TRBV15	CATSREVQGFEAFF
TRBJ2-2	14	TRBV30	CAWTNRGSTGELFF
TRBJ1-2	13	TRBV15	CATRSTGVYGYTF
TRBJ2-7	16	TRBV9	CASSVGTSGGNYEQYF
TRBJ2-7	18	TRBV11-2	CASSLGRVGLAGRYEQYF
TRBJ2-5	14	TRBV7-9	CASRAQGAGETQYF
TRBJ1-6	16	TRBV18	CASSPATGGKGSPLHF
TRBJ2-3	15	TRBV2	CASSARTRARDTQYF
TRBJ2-7	14	TRBV2	CASLDGDNYYEQYF
TRBJ2-4	15	TRBV9	CASSQGALAKNIQYF
TRBJ1-1	19	TRBV20-1	CSARDPALGGRIVDTEAFF
TRBJ2-1	13	TRBV11-2	CASSSRNYNEQFF
TRBJ2-3	15	TRBV5-5	CASSPRGDHTDTQYF
TRBJ2-1	14	TRBV24-1	CATSDHQGRFEQFF
TRBJ2-1	17	TRBV5-1	CASSLGRGLTSYNEQFF
TRBJ2-2	17	TRBV12-3/TRBV12-4	CASRRPDRGTNTGELFF
TRBJ2-1	17	TRBV4-1	CASSQGLLAGGPNEQFF
TRBJ1-3	16	TRBV12-3/TRBV12-4	CASNSRGPNSGNTIYF
TRBJ1-2	15	TRBV12-3/TRBV12-4	CASSLGQGVLGGYTF
TRBJ2-1	16	TRBV27	CASSLGSGGSYNEQFF
TRBJ2-3	14	TRBV6-1	CAGQPGPGIDTQYF